These 10 T cell receptor beta chains originate from one sample sequenced in a study of T-cell memory formation after mild COVID-19. A single record per CDR3 protein comes from TCRdb applying MiXCR to the 5' RACE reads. The table lists roughly 150,000 distinct CDR3 sequences, 10% to 15% of them singletons. The sample taken for sequencing was PBMCs or a T cell subset sorted from them (not recorded which). Every receptor here comes from a man younger than 30 who had mild COVID-19 (a few samples of this study predate the infection). Cell type and time point are not known.

This clonotype has just a few counts. The rearrangement links TRBV3-1 to TRBJ1-2; D possibly corresponds to TRBD1 (6 bases). The CDR3 contains 15 residues. The germline V and J ends were trimmed by 1 base and 4 bases, with 13 bases remaining between them. Germline values: CDR1 LGHDT, CDR2 YNNKEL (reference sequence). The CDR3 DNA follows: TGTGCCAGCAGCCAAGGCCCCAGGGGAGTCTATGGCTACACCTTC. It specifies CASSQGPRGVYGYTF.

This chain joins TRBV7-2 and TRBJ1-1, with D unclear. V was shortened by 7 bases and J by 1 base, with 10 bases between the two germline ends. The CDR3 covers 13 residues. Per germline, CDR1 SGHTA and CDR2 FQGNSA. The CDR3 here is CASTFPENTEAFF. The CDR3 DNA reads as TGTGCCAGCACCTTCCCAGAGAACACTGAAGCTTTCTTT.

This clonotype was counted a few times. V usage is TRBV11-2 and J usage is TRBJ2-3; the D gene is possibly TRBD2 (7 bases). CDR1 and CDR2 (germline): SGHAT, FQNNGV. V lost 5 bases and J 6 bases, leaving 12 bases between the germline ends. The CDR3 contains 13 residues. DNA of the CDR3: TGTGCCAGCAGCCGGGGGGCAAGGGATACGCAGTATTTT. Translated: CASSRGARDTQYF.

The CDR3 protein is CSARDPSTGLGPLHF. The CDR3 DNA follows: TGCAGTGCTAGAGATCCCTCGACTGGCCTCGGACCCCTCCACTTT. The chain combines TRBV20-1 with TRBJ1-6; D is unclear. Trimming cost V 0 bases and J 12 bases, with 18 bases left between them. Per germline, CDR1 DFQATT and CDR2 SNEGSKA (reference sequence). The CDR3 totals 15 residues.

The chain employs TRBV11-3 and TRBJ1-1; TRBD1 is a possible D gene (5 bases). With 6 bases removed from V and 0 bases from J, the gap between germline ends came to 29 bases. CDR1 and CDR2 (germline): SGHNT, YENEEA. The CDR3 has 20 amino acids. CDR3 loop: CASRPPGTVNPLLLNTEAFF. The DNA for the CDR3 is TGTGCCAGCAGACCACCCGGGACGGTGAATCCACTCCTACTGAACACTGAAGCTTTCTTT.

In this sample, this clonotype turned up a few times. J is TRBJ2-2 and V is TRBV11-2, with 7 bases lining up with TRBD2. This CDR3 has 16 amino acids. V trimming: 0 bases; J trimming: 1 base; junction bases outside the gene matches: 2. The germline gives CDR1 SGHAT, CDR2 FQNNGV. In DNA, the CDR3 is TGTGCCAGCAGCTTAGAGGGGGGGAGGAACACCGGGGAGCTGTTTTTT. Encoded protein: CASSLEGGRNTGELFF.

CDR3 in amino acids: CASSSSEGGYTF. Written as DNA, the CDR3 is TGTGCCAGCAGTTCGTCGGAGGGCGGCTACACCTTC. The V call is TRBV27, the J call TRBJ1-2; D unclear. This CDR3 contains 12 residues. V shed 4 bases and J shed 8 bases, with 11 bases lying between them. Germline CDR1 MNHEY, CDR2 SMNVEV (reference sequence).

The J gene is TRBJ1-6, the V gene TRBV2; D is uncertain. Trimming shortened V by 6 bases and J by 7 bases, and 13 bases separated the two germline ends. The CDR3 is 14 amino acids. The germline gives CDR1 SNHLY, CDR2 FYNNEI. The CDR3 region is CASSETGKNSPLHF. For the CDR3, the DNA is TGTGCCAGCAGCGAGACGGGGAAGAATTCACCCCTCCACTTT.

This clonotype has just a few counts. The chain links TRBV7-3 to TRBJ2-1, with D possibly matching TRBD2 (7 bases). Germline CDR1 reads SGHTA; CDR2 reads FQGTGA. With 3 bases removed from V and 5 bases from J, the gap between germline ends came to 14 bases. The CDR3 has 15 residues. CDR3 in DNA: TGTGCCAGCAGCTTCCGGCGGGGGCCCCACAATGAGCAGTTCTTC. This sequence encodes CASSFRRGPHNEQFF.

There are a few counts of this clonotype. For the CDR3, the DNA is TGCGCCAGCAGCCCCCCGGTTGGGCGAGCTAACTATGGCTACACCTTC. This sequence encodes CASSPPVGRANYGYTF. The chain combines TRBV4-1 with TRBJ1-2; D remains unclear. Germline V CDR1 and CDR2: MGHRA, YSYEKL. Between the trimmed V and J ends, which lost 4 bases and 0 bases, there was a span of 15 bases. The CDR3 extends over 16 amino acids.